The rows below give T cell receptor beta chains drawn from one sample of a study of T cell responses to AZD1222 COVID-19 vaccine. Measured with immunoSEQ multiplex PCR; TCRdb has only the in-frame clones, and not every one. The table shows some 130,000 clones, with 85% to 90% occurring only once. Material: peripheral blood, obtained on day 0 of AZD1222 vaccination. The receptors were gathered from an adult in good health. The CDR3 runs from the conserved cysteine through the conserved F or W. D genes are given only for firm matches. A clone size is listed for some rows: how often the clone was seen (once, few, many), or a class if it is expanded.

j_gene: TRBJ1-5; abundance: -; d_gene: TRBD1; v_gene: TRBV2; CDR3nt: TGTGCCACGCTCCGGGACAGGGGCCCCTATAGCAATCAGCCCCAGCATTTT; CDR3aa: CATLRDRGPYSNQPQHF
j_gene: TRBJ2-3; abundance: -; d_gene: -; v_gene: TRBV19; CDR3nt: TGTGCCAGTAGTTTGAAGCAGGTCACAGATACGCAGTATTTT; CDR3aa: CASSLKQVTDTQYF
j_gene: TRBJ1-2; abundance: -; d_gene: TRBD1; v_gene: TRBV6-2/TRBV6-3; CDR3nt: TGTGCCAGCAGTTATAAGTCAGGGGGCTTCTATGGCTACACCTTC; CDR3aa: CASSYKSGGFYGYTF
j_gene: TRBJ1-6; abundance: -; d_gene: -; v_gene: TRBV2; CDR3nt: TGTGCCAGCAGGGACCCCGCGGGAATTTCACCCCTCCACTTT; CDR3aa: CASRDPAGISPLHF
j_gene: TRBJ1-2; abundance: -; d_gene: -; v_gene: TRBV11-2; CDR3nt: TGTGCCAGCAGCGATCAAGACAGGTCTAACTATGGCTACACCTTC; CDR3aa: CASSDQDRSNYGYTF
j_gene: TRBJ2-7; abundance: -; d_gene: -; v_gene: TRBV3-1/TRBV3-2; CDR3nt: TGTGCCAGCAGCCCTCTGTGGACTTACGAGCAGTACTTC; CDR3aa: CASSPLWTYEQYF
j_gene: TRBJ2-7; abundance: -; d_gene: -; v_gene: TRBV18; CDR3nt: TGTGCCAGCTCACAGAGTATGGACGGCTACGAGCAGTACTTC; CDR3aa: CASSQSMDGYEQYF
j_gene: TRBJ1-4; abundance: -; d_gene: -; v_gene: TRBV27; CDR3nt: TGTGCCAGCAGTTTATCAATCGGGGGAAAACTGTTTTTT; CDR3aa: CASSLSIGGKLFF
j_gene: TRBJ2-5; abundance: -; d_gene: -; v_gene: TRBV28; CDR3nt: TGTGCCAGCTCGGGCGGGAAAGAGACCCAGTACTTC; CDR3aa: CASSGGKETQYF
j_gene: TRBJ1-2; abundance: -; d_gene: -; v_gene: TRBV4-2; CDR3nt: TGTGCCAGCAGAAGGGCCGAGGCTCATGGCTACACCTTC; CDR3aa: CASRRAEAHGYTF
j_gene: TRBJ1-6; abundance: -; d_gene: -; v_gene: TRBV7-2; CDR3nt: TGTGCCAGCAGCTTAGGTTCCCCGAGACAGGCCCGATCACCCCTCCACTTT; CDR3aa: CASSLGSPRQARSPLHF
j_gene: TRBJ2-7; abundance: -; d_gene: -; v_gene: TRBV4-3; CDR3nt: TGCGCCAGCAGCCAAGACTCTCTTATCAAGGTCTACGAGCAGTACTTC; CDR3aa: CASSQDSLIKVYEQYF
j_gene: TRBJ1-2; abundance: -; d_gene: TRBD1; v_gene: TRBV9; CDR3nt: TGTGCCAGCAGCGTGGCAGGGGACAGGCATAACTATGGCTACACCTTC; CDR3aa: CASSVAGDRHNYGYTF
j_gene: TRBJ2-7; abundance: -; d_gene: -; v_gene: TRBV3-1/TRBV3-2; CDR3nt: TGTGCCAGCAGCCAAGTCATAGGGTCCTACGAGCAGTACTTC; CDR3aa: CASSQVIGSYEQYF
j_gene: TRBJ2-7; abundance: -; d_gene: -; v_gene: TRBV21-1; CDR3nt: TGTGCCAGCAACGGTCCCATCTCCTACGAGCAGTACTTC; CDR3aa: CASNGPISYEQYF
j_gene: TRBJ1-2; abundance: -; d_gene: -; v_gene: TRBV12-3/TRBV12-4; CDR3nt: TGTGCCAGCAGTTTAGTCGGGGGCGGCGGCTACACCTTC; CDR3aa: CASSLVGGGGYTF
j_gene: TRBJ2-2; abundance: -; d_gene: -; v_gene: TRBV28; CDR3nt: TGTGCCAGCAGCACCACGAAGGGCACCGGGGAGCTGTTTTTT; CDR3aa: CASSTTKGTGELFF
j_gene: TRBJ2-1; abundance: once; d_gene: -; v_gene: TRBV9; CDR3nt: TGTGCCAGCAGCCGAGAGGACAATGAGCAGTTCTTC; CDR3aa: CASSREDNEQFF
j_gene: TRBJ2-2; abundance: -; d_gene: -; v_gene: TRBV11-2; CDR3nt: TGTGCCAGCAGCTTAAGGAACAGCGCGAACACCGGGGAGCTGTTTTTT; CDR3aa: CASSLRNSANTGELFF
j_gene: TRBJ2-7; abundance: -; d_gene: TRBD2; v_gene: TRBV3-1/TRBV3-2; CDR3nt: TGTGCCAGCAGCTTTAGCGGGGCGAGCTCCTACGAGCAGTACTTC; CDR3aa: CASSFSGASSYEQYF
j_gene: TRBJ2-1; abundance: once; d_gene: -; v_gene: TRBV7-3; CDR3nt: TGTGCCAGCAGCTTAGGTGGGCCCTATAGGGCCGATGAGCAGTTCTTC; CDR3aa: CASSLGGPYRADEQFF
j_gene: TRBJ2-5; abundance: -; d_gene: -; v_gene: TRBV11-2; CDR3nt: TGTGCCAGCAGCGCAGGGGTTTTGGGAGAGACCCAGTACTTC; CDR3aa: CASSAGVLGETQYF
j_gene: TRBJ2-3; abundance: -; d_gene: -; v_gene: TRBV6-5; CDR3nt: TGTGCCAGCACGATCAAGGATACGCAGTATTTT; CDR3aa: CASTIKDTQYF
j_gene: TRBJ2-1; abundance: -; d_gene: TRBD2; v_gene: TRBV7-6; CDR3nt: TGTGCCAGCAGCTCCATAGCGGGGGGTCCGAGCTCCTACAATGAGCAGTTCTTC; CDR3aa: CASSSIAGGPSSYNEQFF
j_gene: TRBJ2-2; abundance: -; d_gene: -; v_gene: TRBV4-3; CDR3nt: TGCGCCAGCAGCCAAGATTCTATCGGGGAGCTGTTTTTT; CDR3aa: CASSQDSIGELFF
j_gene: TRBJ2-1; abundance: once; d_gene: TRBD1; v_gene: TRBV18; CDR3nt: TGTGCCAGCTCACCGGGACAGGGCTCCTACAATGAGCAGTTCTTC; CDR3aa: CASSPGQGSYNEQFF
j_gene: TRBJ1-2; abundance: few; d_gene: -; v_gene: TRBV14; CDR3nt: TGTGCCAGCAGCCGCCCCGGGACTCATGGCTACACCTTC; CDR3aa: CASSRPGTHGYTF
j_gene: TRBJ2-3; abundance: -; d_gene: -; v_gene: TRBV2; CDR3nt: TGTGCCAGCAGGTGGGGGGCCGGCACAGATACGCAGTATTTT; CDR3aa: CASRWGAGTDTQYF
j_gene: TRBJ2-3; abundance: -; d_gene: TRBD2; v_gene: TRBV4-2; CDR3nt: TGTGCCAGCAGCCCCGAGCGTAGGTCTAGCGGGGATACGCAGTATTTT; CDR3aa: CASSPERRSSGDTQYF
j_gene: TRBJ1-1; abundance: -; d_gene: -; v_gene: TRBV27; CDR3nt: TGTGCCAGCAGTATCTTGGCGAGTGAGGGGAGTGCTTTCTTT; CDR3aa: CASSILASEGSAFF
j_gene: TRBJ1-2; abundance: -; d_gene: TRBD1; v_gene: TRBV18; CDR3nt: TGTGCCAGCTCCCCAACAGGGGGCTTTAACCTACCGGACTATGGCTACACCTTC; CDR3aa: CASSPTGGFNLPDYGYTF
j_gene: TRBJ1-3; abundance: -; d_gene: -; v_gene: TRBV15; CDR3nt: TGTGCCACCAGCAGAGACCCGGCAACTGGAAACACCATATATTTT; CDR3aa: CATSRDPATGNTIYF
j_gene: TRBJ1-1; abundance: -; d_gene: -; v_gene: TRBV20-1; CDR3nt: TGCAGTGCTAGTATTACCGACAGATACACTGAAGCTTTCTTT; CDR3aa: CSASITDRYTEAFF
j_gene: TRBJ1-5; abundance: -; d_gene: -; v_gene: TRBV21-1; CDR3nt: TGTGCCAGCAGCAAAAGGGGGCAGAGTCCGACTATTTGTCAGCCCCAGCATTTT; CDR3aa: CASSKRGQSPTICQPQHF
j_gene: TRBJ2-7; abundance: once; d_gene: -; v_gene: TRBV27; CDR3nt: TGTGCCAGCACTTGGGGCTACGAGCAGTACTTC; CDR3aa: CASTWGYEQYF
j_gene: TRBJ2-7; abundance: once; d_gene: -; v_gene: TRBV7-2; CDR3nt: TGTGCCAGCAGCAGAAGAAGGGGAGCCTACGAGCAGTACTTC; CDR3aa: CASSRRRGAYEQYF
j_gene: TRBJ2-7; abundance: -; d_gene: -; v_gene: TRBV6-2/TRBV6-3; CDR3nt: TGTGCCAGCAGTTACCCCTCCTATCAACCGGGTACCTCCTACGAGCAGTACTTC; CDR3aa: CASSYPSYQPGTSYEQYF
j_gene: TRBJ2-1; abundance: -; d_gene: -; v_gene: TRBV20-1; CDR3nt: TGCAGTGCCCGGGTAGTCAATGAGCAGTTCTTC; CDR3aa: CSARVVNEQFF
j_gene: TRBJ1-2; abundance: -; d_gene: TRBD1; v_gene: TRBV27; CDR3nt: TGTGCCAGCGGGACAGGGGCTAACTATGGCTACACCTTC; CDR3aa: CASGTGANYGYTF
j_gene: TRBJ1-2; abundance: -; d_gene: -; v_gene: TRBV6-5; CDR3nt: TGTGCCAGCAGTTACGGGTCTGTGGGGGGCTATGGCTACACCTTC; CDR3aa: CASSYGSVGGYGYTF
j_gene: TRBJ1-1; abundance: few; d_gene: -; v_gene: TRBV19; CDR3nt: TGTGCCAGTCAGGACTATCTCGTGAACACTGAAGCTTTCTTT; CDR3aa: CASQDYLVNTEAFF
j_gene: TRBJ1-4; abundance: -; d_gene: -; v_gene: TRBV11-2; CDR3nt: TGTGCCAGCAGCTTATCTCCAAATGAAAAACTGTTTTTT; CDR3aa: CASSLSPNEKLFF
j_gene: TRBJ1-5; abundance: -; d_gene: TRBD1; v_gene: TRBV28; CDR3nt: TGTGCCAGCGTCGATACAGGGGTTCGGCAGCCCCAGCATTTT; CDR3aa: CASVDTGVRQPQHF